Detailed here is one T cell receptor beta chain. The antigen remains undetermined. This sample was included in a study of cytomegalovirus exposure and HLA in healthy donors. Study as a whole: From around 180 million T cells, an earlier analysis saw approximately 120 million unique TCR beta sequences. Findings and limits, study-wide: Later analysis identified several of the most significant clusters that appeared linked to common viral pathogens.

The PCR had 60 Vbeta and 13 Jbeta primers. The repertoire was sequenced with immunoSEQ multiplex PCR; TCRdb's copy has only in-frame clones and lacks some. The sample carries some 140,000 clones, 70% to 80% recorded once. The source material was PBMCs. This clonotype originated in a man aged 25-40 years in good health and CMV-seropositive.

The CDR3 DNA reads as TGCAGCGCCAAGCGGGGTCCCTACGAGCAGTACTTC. Its protein is CSAKRGPYEQYF. The gene calls are TRBV29-1 and TRBJ2-7; TRBD2 matches at 7 bases. Germline V gene sequence: CDR1 SQVTM, CDR2 ANQGSEA. J lost 2 bases, V lost 7 bases, and 5 bases had no gene match. This CDR3 has 12 amino acids.